The next 4 T cell receptor beta chains were all read from a single sample in a study of blood T cells in healthy people across ages (dated by TCRdb to between 2014 and 2017). Libraries were built with 5' RACE. Sequencing used an Illumina HiSeq 2500. The second PCR ran for about 6 to 11 cycles and used a J-beta primer mix along with a sample-barcoded 5' primer. The public reads were reprocessed in TCRdb via fastp at Q25 and MiXCR, keeping in-frame beta chains. A single entry per CDR3 protein holds the most common genes and DNA from its merged rows. The sample has around 520,000 distinct CDR3 sequences on record, around a quarter of them singletons. The ten largest clones capture 3% to 4% of the sample. Another study also made use of these data, one on T cells of mothers and their children.

The specimen sequenced was blood. The receptors here all came from a boy aged 2-9 years in good health.

This clonotype came up a few times. The J gene is TRBJ2-2, the V gene TRBV7-6; 11 nucleotides align to TRBD2. Germline V gene lookup returns CDR1 SGHVS and CDR2 FNYEAQ. Trimming took 0 bases from V and 7 from J; bases not matched to a gene: 4. The CDR3 loop spans 16 amino acids. The CDR3 DNA sequence: TGTGCCAGCAGCTTAGCGCCACTAGCGGGGGTCGGGGAGCTGTTTTTT. Encoded protein: CASSLAPLAGVGELFF. The full variable domain, completed using reference TRBV7-6 and TRBJ2-2, is GAGVSQSPRYKVTKRGQDVALRCDPISGHVSLYWYRQALGQGPEFLTYFNYEAQQDKSGLPNDRFSAERPEGSISTLTIQRTEQRDSAMYRCASSLAPLAGVGELFFGEGSRLTVL.

The chain combines TRBV7-9 with TRBJ1-2; TRBD1 might be the D (6 bases). Germline V gene sequence: CDR1 SEHNR, CDR2 FQNEAQ (reference sequence). Trimming shortened V by 5 bases and J by 2 bases, and 15 bases separated the two germline ends. The CDR3 spans 15 residues. CDR3 nucleotides: TGTGCCAGCAGCAATGGACAGCTTCTAAACTATGGCTACACCTTC. As protein: CASSNGQLLNYGYTF.

This clonotype has more than one count but fewer than ten. The chain recombines TRBV7-8 with TRBJ2-5; 9 nucleotides align to TRBD2. The trim removed 3 bases at V and 0 bases at J, leaving 14 bases unmatched. The CDR3 runs 19 residues. Germline CDR1 is SGHVS and CDR2 is FQNEAQ. CDR3: CASSFEIKRGEGDQETQYF. The CDR3 nucleotides are TGTGCCAGCAGCTTTGAAATCAAGCGGGGGGAGGGTGACCAAGAGACCCAGTACTTC.

On this clonotype: One end of the junction fails to match germline, which may point to a read error. This rearrangement joins TRBV29-1 to TRBJ2-7; 9 nucleotides match TRBD1. Germline lookup yields CDR1 SQVTM and CDR2 ANQGSEA. The CDR3 contains 14 residues. The CDR3 protein is CGVVIRDRAYEQYF. CDR3 coding DNA: TGCGGCGTAGTTATCCGGGACAGGGCGTACGAGCAGTACTTC.